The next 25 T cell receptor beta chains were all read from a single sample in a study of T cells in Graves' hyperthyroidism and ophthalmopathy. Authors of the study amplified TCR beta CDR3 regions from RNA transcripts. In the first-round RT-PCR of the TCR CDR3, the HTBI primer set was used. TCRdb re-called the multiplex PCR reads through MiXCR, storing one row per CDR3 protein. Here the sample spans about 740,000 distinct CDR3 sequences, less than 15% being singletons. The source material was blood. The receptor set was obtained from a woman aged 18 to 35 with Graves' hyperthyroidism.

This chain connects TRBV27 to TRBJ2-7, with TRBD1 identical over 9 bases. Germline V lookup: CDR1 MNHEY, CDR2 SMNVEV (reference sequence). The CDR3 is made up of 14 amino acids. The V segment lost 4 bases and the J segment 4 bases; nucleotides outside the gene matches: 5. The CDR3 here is CASSWTGDLYEQYF. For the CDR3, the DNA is TGTGCCAGCAGTTGGACAGGGGACCTTTACGAGCAGTACTTC.

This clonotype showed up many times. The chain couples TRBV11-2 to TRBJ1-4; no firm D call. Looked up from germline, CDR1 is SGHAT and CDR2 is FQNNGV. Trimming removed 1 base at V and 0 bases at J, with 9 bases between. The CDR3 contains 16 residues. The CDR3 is CASSLAPPATNEKLFF. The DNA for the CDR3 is TGTGCCAGCAGCTTAGCCCCTCCGGCAACTAATGAAAAACTGTTTTTT.

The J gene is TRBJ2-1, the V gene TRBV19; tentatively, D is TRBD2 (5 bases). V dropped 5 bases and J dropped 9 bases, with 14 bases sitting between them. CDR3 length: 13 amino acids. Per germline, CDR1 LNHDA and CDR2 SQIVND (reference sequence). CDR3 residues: CASSVGLALEQFF. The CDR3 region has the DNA TGTGCCAGTAGTGTCGGACTGGCTCTTGAGCAGTTCTTC.

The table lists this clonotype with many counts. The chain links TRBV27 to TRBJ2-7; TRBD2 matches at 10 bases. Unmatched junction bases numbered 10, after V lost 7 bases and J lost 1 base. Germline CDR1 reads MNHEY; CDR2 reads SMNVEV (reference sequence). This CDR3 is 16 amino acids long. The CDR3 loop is CASKGQREGPSYEQYF. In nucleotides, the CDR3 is TGTGCCAGCAAAGGGCAGCGGGAGGGCCCATCCTACGAGCAGTACTTC.

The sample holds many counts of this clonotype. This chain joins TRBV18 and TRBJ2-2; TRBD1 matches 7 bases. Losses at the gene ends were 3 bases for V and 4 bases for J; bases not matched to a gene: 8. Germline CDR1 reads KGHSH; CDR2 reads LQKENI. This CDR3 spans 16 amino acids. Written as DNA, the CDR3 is TGTGCCAGCTCACCCTCCCATACAGGGGTCACCGGGGAGCTGTTTTTT. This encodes CASSPSHTGVTGELFF.

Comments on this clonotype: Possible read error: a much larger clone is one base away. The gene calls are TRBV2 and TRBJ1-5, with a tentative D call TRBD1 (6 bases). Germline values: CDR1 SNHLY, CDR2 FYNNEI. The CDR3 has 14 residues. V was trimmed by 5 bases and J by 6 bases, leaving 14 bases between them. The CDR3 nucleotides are TGTGCCAGCAGTCCCGGACTGGACAGTCAGCCCCAGCATTTT. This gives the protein CASSPGLDSQPQHF.

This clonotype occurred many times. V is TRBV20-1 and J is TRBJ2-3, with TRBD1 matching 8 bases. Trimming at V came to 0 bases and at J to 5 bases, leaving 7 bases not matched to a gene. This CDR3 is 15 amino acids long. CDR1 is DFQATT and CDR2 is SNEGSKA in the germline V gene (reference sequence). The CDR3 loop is CSARDQQGAVDTQYF. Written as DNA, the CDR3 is TGCAGTGCTAGAGATCAGCAGGGGGCGGTAGATACGCAGTATTTT.

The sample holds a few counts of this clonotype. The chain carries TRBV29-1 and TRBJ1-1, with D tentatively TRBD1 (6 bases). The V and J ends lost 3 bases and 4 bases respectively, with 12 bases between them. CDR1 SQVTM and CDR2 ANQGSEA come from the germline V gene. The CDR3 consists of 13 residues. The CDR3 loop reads CSVESGAGTEAFF. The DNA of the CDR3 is TGCAGCGTTGAGTCGGGGGCTGGCACTGAAGCTTTCTTT.

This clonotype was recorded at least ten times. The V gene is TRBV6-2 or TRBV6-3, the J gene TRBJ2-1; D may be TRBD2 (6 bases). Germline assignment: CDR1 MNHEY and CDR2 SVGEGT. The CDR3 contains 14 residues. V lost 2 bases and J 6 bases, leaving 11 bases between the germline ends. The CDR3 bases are TGTGCCAGCAGTTACACGACTAGTCCCAATGAGCAGTTCTTC. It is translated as CASSYTTSPNEQFF.

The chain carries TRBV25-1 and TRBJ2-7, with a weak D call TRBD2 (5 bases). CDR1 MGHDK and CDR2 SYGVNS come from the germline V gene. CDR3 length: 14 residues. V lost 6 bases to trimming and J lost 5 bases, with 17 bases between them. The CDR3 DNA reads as TGTGCCAGCAGCGCCTTGGGCGGAGGTAACGAGCAGTACTTC. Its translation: CASSALGGGNEQYF.

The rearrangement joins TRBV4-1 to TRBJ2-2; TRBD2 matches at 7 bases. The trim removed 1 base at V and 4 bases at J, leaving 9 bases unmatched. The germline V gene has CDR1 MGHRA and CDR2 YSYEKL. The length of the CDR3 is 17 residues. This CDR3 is CASSQVSAGLVTGELFF. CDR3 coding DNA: TGCGCCAGCAGCCAAGTATCAGCGGGATTGGTCACCGGGGAGCTGTTTTTT.

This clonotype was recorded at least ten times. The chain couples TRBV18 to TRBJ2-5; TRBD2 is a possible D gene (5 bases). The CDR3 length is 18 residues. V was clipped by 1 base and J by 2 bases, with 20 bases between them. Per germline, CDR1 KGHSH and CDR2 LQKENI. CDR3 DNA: TGTGCCAGCTCACCACAGAGTGGCAAGGCGGAGCGGCAAGAGACCCAGTACTTC. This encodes CASSPQSGKAERQETQYF.

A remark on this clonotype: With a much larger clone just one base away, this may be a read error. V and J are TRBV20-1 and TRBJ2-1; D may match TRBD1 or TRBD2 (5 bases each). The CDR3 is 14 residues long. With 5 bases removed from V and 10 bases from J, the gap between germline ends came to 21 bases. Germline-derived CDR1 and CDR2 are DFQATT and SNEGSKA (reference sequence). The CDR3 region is CSARPWDGSYEQFF. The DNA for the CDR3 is TGCAGTGCTCGACCATGGGACGGATCCTACGAGCAGTTCTTC.

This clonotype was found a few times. CDR3 residues: CASSFMGGGVQPQHF. CDR3 sequence (DNA): TGTGCCAGCAGTTTTATGGGGGGGGGGGTCCAGCCCCAGCATTTT. The chain combines TRBV12-3 or TRBV12-4 with TRBJ1-5; the D gene is possibly TRBD1 (5 bases). Between the trimmed V and J ends, which lost 3 bases and 7 bases, there was a span of 16 bases. CDR3 size: 15 residues.

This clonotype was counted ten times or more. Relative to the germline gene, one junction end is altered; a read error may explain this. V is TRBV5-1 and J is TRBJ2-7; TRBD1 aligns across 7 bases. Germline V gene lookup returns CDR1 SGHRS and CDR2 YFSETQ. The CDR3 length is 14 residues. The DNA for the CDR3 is TGTGCCAGCAGTTTAGGGGGCGGTTCCTACGAGCAGTACTTC. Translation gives CASSLGGGSYEQYF.

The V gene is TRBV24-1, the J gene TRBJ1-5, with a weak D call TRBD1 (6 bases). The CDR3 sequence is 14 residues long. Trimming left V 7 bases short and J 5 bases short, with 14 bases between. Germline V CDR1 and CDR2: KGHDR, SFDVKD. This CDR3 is CATSSGGPDQPQHF. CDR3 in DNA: TGTGCCACCAGCTCTGGGGGGCCCGATCAGCCCCAGCATTTT.

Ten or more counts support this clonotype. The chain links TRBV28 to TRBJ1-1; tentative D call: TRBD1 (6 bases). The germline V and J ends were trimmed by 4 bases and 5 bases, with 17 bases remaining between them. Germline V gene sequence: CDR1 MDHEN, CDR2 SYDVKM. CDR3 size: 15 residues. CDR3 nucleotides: TGTGCCAGCAGTTCGCCGGGGGGGCGGGAGACTGAAGCTTTCTTT. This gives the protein CASSSPGGRETEAFF. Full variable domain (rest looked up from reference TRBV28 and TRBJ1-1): DVKVTQSSRYLVKRTGEKVFLECVQDMDHENMFWYRQDPGLGLRLIYFSYDVKMKEKGDIPEGYSVSREKKERFSLILESASTNQTSMYLCASSSPGGRETEAFFGQGTRLTVV.

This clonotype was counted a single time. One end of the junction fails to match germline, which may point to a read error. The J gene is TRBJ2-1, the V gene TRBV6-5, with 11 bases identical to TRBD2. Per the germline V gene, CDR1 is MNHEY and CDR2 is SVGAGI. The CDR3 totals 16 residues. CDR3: CVSSYLEGTSGKQQFF. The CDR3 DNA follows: TGTGTCAGCAGTTACCTTGAAGGGACTAGCGGCAAACAGCAGTTCTTC.

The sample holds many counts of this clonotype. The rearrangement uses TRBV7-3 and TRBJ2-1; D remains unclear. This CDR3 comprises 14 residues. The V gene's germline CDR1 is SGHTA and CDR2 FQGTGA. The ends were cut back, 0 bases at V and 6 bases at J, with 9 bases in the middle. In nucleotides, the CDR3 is TGTGCCAGCAGCTTAACTTCGCAGTCCAATGAGCAGTTCTTC. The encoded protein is CASSLTSQSNEQFF. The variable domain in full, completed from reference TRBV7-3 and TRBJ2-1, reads GAGVSQTPSNKVTEKGKYVELRCDPISGHTALYWYRQSLGQGPEFLIYFQGTGAADDSGLPNDRFFAVRPEGSVSTLKIQRTERGDSAVYLCASSLTSQSNEQFFGPGTRLTVL.

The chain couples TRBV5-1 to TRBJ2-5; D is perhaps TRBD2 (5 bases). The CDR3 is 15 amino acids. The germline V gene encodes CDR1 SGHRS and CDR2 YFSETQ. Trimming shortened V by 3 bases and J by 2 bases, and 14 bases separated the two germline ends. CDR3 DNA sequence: TGCGCCAGCAGCTATGGGTCTAGCTTTCAAGAGACCCAGTACTTC. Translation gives CASSYGSSFQETQYF.

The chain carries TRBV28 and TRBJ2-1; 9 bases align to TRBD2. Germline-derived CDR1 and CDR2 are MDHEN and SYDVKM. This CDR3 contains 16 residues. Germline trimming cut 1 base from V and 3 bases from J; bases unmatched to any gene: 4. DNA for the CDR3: TGTGCCAGCAGTTTATTCCTAGCGGGGTTCTACAATGAGCAGTTCTTC. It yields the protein CASSLFLAGFYNEQFF.

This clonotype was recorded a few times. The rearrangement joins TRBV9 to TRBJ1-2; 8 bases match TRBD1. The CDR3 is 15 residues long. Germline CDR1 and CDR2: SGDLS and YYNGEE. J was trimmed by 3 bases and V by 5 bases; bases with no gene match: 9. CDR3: CASRTWTGRDYGYTF. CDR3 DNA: TGTGCCAGCAGAACATGGACAGGGAGGGACTATGGCTACACCTTC.

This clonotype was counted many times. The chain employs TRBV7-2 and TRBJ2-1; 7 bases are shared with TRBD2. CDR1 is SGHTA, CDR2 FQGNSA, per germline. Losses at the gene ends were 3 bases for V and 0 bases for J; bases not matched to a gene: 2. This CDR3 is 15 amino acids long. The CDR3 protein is CASSFGRTSYNEQFF. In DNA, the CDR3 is TGTGCCAGCAGCTTCGGGAGGACCTCCTACAATGAGCAGTTCTTC.

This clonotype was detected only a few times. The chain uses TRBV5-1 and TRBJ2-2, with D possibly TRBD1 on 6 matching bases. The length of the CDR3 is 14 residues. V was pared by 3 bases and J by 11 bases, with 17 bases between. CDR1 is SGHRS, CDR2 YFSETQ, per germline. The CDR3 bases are TGCGCCAGCAGCTCCGCGACAGGATTCGGCGAGCTGTTTTTT. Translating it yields CASSSATGFGELFF.

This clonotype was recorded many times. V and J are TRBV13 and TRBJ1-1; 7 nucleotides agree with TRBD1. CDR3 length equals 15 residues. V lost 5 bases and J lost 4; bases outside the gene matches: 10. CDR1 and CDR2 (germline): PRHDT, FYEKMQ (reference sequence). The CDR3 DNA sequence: TGTGCCAGCAGCCCCGACAGGGCTAGGGGCACTGAAGCTTTCTTT. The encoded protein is CASSPDRARGTEAFF.